This TCR beta chain was captured by sequencing in a study of T cell responses to AZD1222 COVID-19 vaccine. Study-level results: Of the AZD1222 recipients, only 5 to 7 were seropositive at baseline.

Sequencing used immunoSEQ multiplex PCR; TCRdb keeps in-frame clones, though not all of them. Of around 120,000 clones listed, over 80% are singletons. The CDR3 is made up of 15 amino acids. With regard to this clone: The target antigen is unknown.

This receptor was taken from an adult in good health. This chain connects TRBV7-5 to TRBJ1-1; the table's D call TRBD1 went unverified against the DNA. TRBV7-5 is a pseudogene segment. This specimen consisted of peripheral blood, obtained on day 0 of AZD1222 vaccination. The CDR3, as DNA: TGTGCCAGAAGCGCGGCGGGCAGGGGGAACACTGAAGCTTTCTTT. This codes for CARSAAGRGNTEAFF.